This T cell receptor (beta chain) appears in the sequencing data of a study of blood T cell repertoires in COVID-19. The CDR3 length is 11 residues. V gave up 7 bases and J gave up 6 bases, with 9 bases separating them. Germline CDR1 reads SNHLY; CDR2 reads FYNNEI. Clones were read by immunoSEQ multiplex PCR, and TCRdb kept only the in-frame ones, dropping some. The sample shows more than 140,000 clones, about 91% of them seen only once. In its sample, this clone was seen once. The clonotype originates from an older woman with acute or convalescent COVID-19. The chain combines TRBV2 with TRBJ1-2, with D unresolved. Sequencing was done on a sample of peripheral blood. CDR3: CASTERDGYTF. The CDR3 DNA follows: TGTGCCAGCACCGAGAGGGATGGCTACACCTTC.